The T cell receptor (beta chain) described here comes from a study of cytomegalovirus exposure and HLA in healthy donors. CDR3 length equals 15 residues. V dropped 4 bases and J dropped 8 bases, with 18 bases sitting between them. Germline V gives CDR1 GTSNPN, CDR2 SVGIG (reference sequence). Study-level points and caveats: Reportedly, HLA-A and HLA-B alleles of most subjects were accurately predicted from TCR beta. What a later analysis reportedly showed was that an Asian-associated ancestry cluster had fewer N-insertions than the 666-donor mean.

This clone showed up just once. Its antigen is not known. The PCR employed 60 Vbeta primers together with 13 Jbeta primers. Using immunoSEQ multiplex PCR, the repertoire was profiled, and TCRdb retains in-frame clones only, with some absent. The sample includes over 50,000 clones, about 63% of them seen just once. The genes are TRBV30 and TRBJ1-6; the D gene is possibly TRBD1 (5 bases). The source of this sequence is a man in his forties in good health and CMV-seropositive. Material for sequencing was PBMCs. DNA for the CDR3: TGTGCCTGGATCAGAAACCGGGGGTCAGATTCACCCCTCCACTTT. This translates into CAWIRNRGSDSPLHF.